The following is a TCR beta chain sequence with its context. The data originate from a study of blood T cell repertoires in COVID-19. Study at large: Some COVID-19 samples were acute and others convalescent; all came from the United States, Italy and Spain. PBMCs, B-cell-depleted T cells, or T cells were the source of the cDNA or gDNA that made up the material.

Clinical history reported by participants formed the basis on which cohorts were assigned. Assay used: immunoSEQ multiplex PCR; TCRdb lists only in-frame clones, some missing. Counted here are 250,000 to 300,000 clones, about 91% occurring once; the ten biggest clones make up about 1.2%. The sample taken for sequencing was PBMCs or T cells enriched from blood (not recorded which). This receptor was obtained from a human donor in a cohort exposed to, infected with or recovered from COVID-19 (not recorded which). The donor label of this sample is uncertain.

DNA of the CDR3: TGCGCCAGCAGCCTAAGGACAACGTCAAACTATGGCTACACCTTC. Translated, it gives CASSLRTTSNYGYTF. The J gene is TRBJ1-2, the V gene TRBV5-1; TRBD1 is a possible D gene (5 bases). The CDR3 is 15 amino acids. V was clipped by 4 bases and J by 2 bases, with 15 bases between them. Germline V CDR1 and CDR2: SGHRS, YFSETQ.